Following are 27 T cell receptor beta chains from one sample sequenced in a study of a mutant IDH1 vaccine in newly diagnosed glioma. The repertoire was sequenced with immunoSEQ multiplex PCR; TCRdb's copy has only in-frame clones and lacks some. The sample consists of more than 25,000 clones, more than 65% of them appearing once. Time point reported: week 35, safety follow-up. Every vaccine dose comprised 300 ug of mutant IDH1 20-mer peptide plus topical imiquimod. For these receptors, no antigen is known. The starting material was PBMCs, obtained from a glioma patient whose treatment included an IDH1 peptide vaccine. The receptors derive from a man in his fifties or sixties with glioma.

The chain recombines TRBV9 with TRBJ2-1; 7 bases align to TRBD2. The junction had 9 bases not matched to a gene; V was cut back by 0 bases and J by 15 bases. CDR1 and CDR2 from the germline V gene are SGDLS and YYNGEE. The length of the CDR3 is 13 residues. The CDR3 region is CASSVGGGGVPFF. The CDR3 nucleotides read TGTGCCAGCAGCGTAGGAGGTGGGGGGGTCCCGTTCTTC.

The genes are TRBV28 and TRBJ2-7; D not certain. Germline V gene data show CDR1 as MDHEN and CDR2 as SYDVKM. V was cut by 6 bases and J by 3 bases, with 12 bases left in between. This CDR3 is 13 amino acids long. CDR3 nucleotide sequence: TGTGCCAGCAGGGCAGAAACGTTCTACGAGCAGTACTTC. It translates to CASRAETFYEQYF.

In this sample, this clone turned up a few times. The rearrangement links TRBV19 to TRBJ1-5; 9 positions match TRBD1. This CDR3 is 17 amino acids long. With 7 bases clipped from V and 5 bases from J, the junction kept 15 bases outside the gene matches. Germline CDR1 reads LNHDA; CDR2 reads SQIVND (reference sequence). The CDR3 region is CASMIDPRTGADQPQHF. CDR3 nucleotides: TGTGCCAGTATGATTGATCCTCGGACAGGGGCGGATCAGCCCCAGCATTTT.

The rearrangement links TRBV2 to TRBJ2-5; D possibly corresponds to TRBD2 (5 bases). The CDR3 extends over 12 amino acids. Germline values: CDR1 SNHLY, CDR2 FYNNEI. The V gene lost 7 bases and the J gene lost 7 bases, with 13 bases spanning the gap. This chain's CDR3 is CASTRPRGTQYF. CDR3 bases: TGTGCCAGCACTAGGCCACGGGGGACCCAGTACTTC.

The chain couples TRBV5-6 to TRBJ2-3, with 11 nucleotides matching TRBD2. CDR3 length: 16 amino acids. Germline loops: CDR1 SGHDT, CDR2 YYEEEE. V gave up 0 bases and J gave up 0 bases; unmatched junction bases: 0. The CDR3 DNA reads TGTGCCAGCAGCTTGGGACTAGCGGGGAGCACAGATACGCAGTATTTT. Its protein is CASSLGLAGSTDTQYF.

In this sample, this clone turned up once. The CDR3 here is CASSSSRSGYTF. CDR3 nucleotide sequence: TGTGCCAGCAGCTCTTCCCGATCAGGCTACACCTTC. The chain employs TRBV6-5 and TRBJ1-2; D is uncertain. CDR3 size: 12 residues. Looked up from germline, CDR1 is MNHEY and CDR2 is SVGAGI. Trimming removed 6 bases at V and 8 bases at J, with 13 bases between.

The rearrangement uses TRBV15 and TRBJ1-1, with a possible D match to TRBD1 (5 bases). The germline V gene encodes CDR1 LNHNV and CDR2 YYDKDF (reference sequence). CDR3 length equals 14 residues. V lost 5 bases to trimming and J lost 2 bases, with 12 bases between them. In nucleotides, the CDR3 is TGTGCCACCAGCTCGGACCGGGGCAACACTGAAGCTTTCTTT. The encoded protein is CATSSDRGNTEAFF.

Here the CDR3 reads CASSPRQTGANVLTF. In nucleotides, the CDR3 is TGTGCCAGCAGTCCCCGACAGACTGGGGCCAACGTCCTGACTTTC. The chain recombines TRBV6-5 with TRBJ2-6; the D gene is possibly TRBD1 (5 bases). The CDR3 is made up of 15 amino acids. Per germline, CDR1 MNHEY and CDR2 SVGAGI. The V end was cut by 5 bases, the J end by 2 bases, with 10 bases between.

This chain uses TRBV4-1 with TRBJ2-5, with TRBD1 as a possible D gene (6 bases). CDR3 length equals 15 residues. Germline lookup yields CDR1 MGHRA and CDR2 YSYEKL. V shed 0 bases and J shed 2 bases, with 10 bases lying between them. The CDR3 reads CASSQDATGQETQYF. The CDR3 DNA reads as TGCGCCAGCAGCCAAGACGCGACAGGACAAGAGACCCAGTACTTC.

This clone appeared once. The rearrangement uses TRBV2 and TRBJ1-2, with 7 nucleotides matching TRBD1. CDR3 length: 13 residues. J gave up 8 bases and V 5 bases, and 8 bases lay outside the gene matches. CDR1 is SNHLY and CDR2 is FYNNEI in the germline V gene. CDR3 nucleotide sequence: TGTGCCAGCAGTCGAACAGGGGCGATCGGCTACACCTTC. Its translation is CASSRTGAIGYTF. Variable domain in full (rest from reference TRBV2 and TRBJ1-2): EPEVTQTPSHQVTQMGQEVILRCVPISNHLYFYWYRQILGQKVEFLVSFYNNEISEKSEIFDDQFSVERPDGSNFTLKIRSTKLEDSAMYFCASSRTGAIGYTFGSGTRLTVV.

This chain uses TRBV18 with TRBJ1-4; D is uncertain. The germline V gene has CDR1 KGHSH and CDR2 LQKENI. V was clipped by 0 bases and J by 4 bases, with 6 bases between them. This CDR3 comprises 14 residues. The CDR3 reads CASSPPGSNEKLFF. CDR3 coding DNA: TGTGCCAGCTCACCACCGGGAAGTAATGAAAAACTGTTTTTT.

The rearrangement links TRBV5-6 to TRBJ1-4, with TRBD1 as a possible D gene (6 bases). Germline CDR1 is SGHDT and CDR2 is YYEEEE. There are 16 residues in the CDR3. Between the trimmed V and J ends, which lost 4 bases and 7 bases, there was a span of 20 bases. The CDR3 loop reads CASSNWGGASSEKLFF. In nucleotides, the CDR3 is TGTGCCAGCAGCAATTGGGGGGGCGCGTCGTCTGAAAAACTGTTTTTT.

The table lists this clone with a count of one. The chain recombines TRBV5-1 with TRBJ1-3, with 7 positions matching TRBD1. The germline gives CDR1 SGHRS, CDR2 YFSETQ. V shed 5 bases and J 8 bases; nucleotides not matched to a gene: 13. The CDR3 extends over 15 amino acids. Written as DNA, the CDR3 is TGCGCCAGCAGGCCCTCCCGGGACAGTTCTGACACCATATATTTT. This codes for CASRPSRDSSDTIYF.

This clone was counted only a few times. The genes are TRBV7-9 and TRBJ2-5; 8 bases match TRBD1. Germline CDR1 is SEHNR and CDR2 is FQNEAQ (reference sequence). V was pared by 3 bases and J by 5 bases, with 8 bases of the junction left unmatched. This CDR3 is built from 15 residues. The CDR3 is CASSLGTGTKETQYF. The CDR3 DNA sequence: TGTGCCAGCAGCTTGGGGACAGGTACAAAGGAGACCCAGTACTTC. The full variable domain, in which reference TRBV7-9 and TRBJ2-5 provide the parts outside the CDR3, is DTGVSQNPRHKITKRGQNVTFRCDPISEHNRLYWYRQTLGQGPEFLTYFQNEAQLEKSRLLSDRFSAERPKGSFSTLEIQRTEQGDSAMYLCASSLGTGTKETQYFGPGTRLLVL.

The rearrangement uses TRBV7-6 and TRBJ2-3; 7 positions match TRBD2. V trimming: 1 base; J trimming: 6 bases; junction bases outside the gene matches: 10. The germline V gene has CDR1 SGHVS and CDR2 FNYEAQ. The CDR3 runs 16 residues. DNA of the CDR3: TGTGCCAGCAGCTTAGGGGTTTCCGGGAGGCTGGATACGCAGTATTTT. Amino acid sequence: CASSLGVSGRLDTQYF.

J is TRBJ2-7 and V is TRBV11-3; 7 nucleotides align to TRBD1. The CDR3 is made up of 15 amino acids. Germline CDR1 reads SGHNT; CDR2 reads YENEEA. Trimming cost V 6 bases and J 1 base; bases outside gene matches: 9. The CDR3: CASRETGESSYEQYF. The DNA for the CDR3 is TGTGCCAGCAGGGAAACAGGGGAATCGTCCTACGAGCAGTACTTC.

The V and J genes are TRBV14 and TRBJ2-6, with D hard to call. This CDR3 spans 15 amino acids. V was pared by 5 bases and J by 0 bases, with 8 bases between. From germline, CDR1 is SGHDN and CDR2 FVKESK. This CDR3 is CASSDWGSGANVLTF. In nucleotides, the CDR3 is TGTGCCAGCAGCGACTGGGGCTCTGGGGCCAACGTCCTGACTTTC. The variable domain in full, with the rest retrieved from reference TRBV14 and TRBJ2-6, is EAGVTQFPSHSVIEKGQTVTLRCDPISGHDNLYWYRRVMGKEIKFLLHFVKESKQDESGMPNNRFLAERTGGTYSTLKVQPAELEDSGVYFCASSDWGSGANVLTFGAGSRLTVL.

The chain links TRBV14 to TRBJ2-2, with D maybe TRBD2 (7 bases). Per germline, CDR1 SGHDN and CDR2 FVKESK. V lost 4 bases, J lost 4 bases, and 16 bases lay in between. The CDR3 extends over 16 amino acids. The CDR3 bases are TGTGCCAGCAGCCCGGACGGGGGGCTGGGCACCGGGGAGCTGTTTTTT. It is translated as CASSPDGGLGTGELFF.

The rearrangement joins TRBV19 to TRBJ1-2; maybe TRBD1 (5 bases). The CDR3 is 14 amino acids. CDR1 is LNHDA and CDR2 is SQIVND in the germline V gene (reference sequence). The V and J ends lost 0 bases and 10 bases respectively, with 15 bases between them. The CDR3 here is CASSIDETDSTYTF. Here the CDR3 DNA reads TGTGCCAGTAGTATAGATGAGACTGACAGTACCTACACCTTC.

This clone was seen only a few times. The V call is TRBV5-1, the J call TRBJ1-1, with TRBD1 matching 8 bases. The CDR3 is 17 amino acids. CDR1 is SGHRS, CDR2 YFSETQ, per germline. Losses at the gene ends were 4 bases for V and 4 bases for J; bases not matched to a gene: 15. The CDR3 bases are TGCGCCAGCAGCCCAGGGACAGGTGGGAGTCTCGGCACTGAAGCTTTCTTT. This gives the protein CASSPGTGGSLGTEAFF.

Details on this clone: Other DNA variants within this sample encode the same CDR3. The CDR3: CASSRAAGELFF. The DNA for the CDR3 is TGTGCCAGTAGTCGGGCGGCCGGGGAGCTGTTTTTT. The rearrangement links TRBV19 to TRBJ2-2; unclear D gene. V was pared by 5 bases and J by 6 bases, with 7 bases between. The germline V gene encodes CDR1 LNHDA and CDR2 SQIVND (reference sequence). The CDR3 runs to 12 residues.

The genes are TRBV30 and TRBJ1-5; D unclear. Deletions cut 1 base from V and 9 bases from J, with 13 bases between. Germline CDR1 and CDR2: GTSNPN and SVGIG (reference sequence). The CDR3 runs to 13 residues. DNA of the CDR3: TGTGCCTGGAGTGAAAGCGGTTTACGGCCCCAGCATTTT. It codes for CAWSESGLRPQHF.

As DNA, the CDR3 is TGTGCCAGTAGTGACAGGGGGTACAATCAGCCCCAGCATTTT. It yields the protein CASSDRGYNQPQHF. V usage is TRBV19 and J usage is TRBJ1-5, with TRBD1 matching 9 bases. With 5 bases clipped from V and 3 bases from J, the junction kept 2 bases outside the gene matches. CDR1 and CDR2 (germline): LNHDA, SQIVND (reference sequence). This CDR3 has 14 residues.

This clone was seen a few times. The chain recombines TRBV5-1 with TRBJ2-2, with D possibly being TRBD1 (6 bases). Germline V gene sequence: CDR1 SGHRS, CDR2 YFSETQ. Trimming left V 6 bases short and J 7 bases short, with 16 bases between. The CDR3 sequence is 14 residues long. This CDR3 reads CASTRTESGGELFF. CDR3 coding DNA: TGCGCCAGCACTAGGACAGAGTCCGGCGGGGAGCTGTTTTTT.

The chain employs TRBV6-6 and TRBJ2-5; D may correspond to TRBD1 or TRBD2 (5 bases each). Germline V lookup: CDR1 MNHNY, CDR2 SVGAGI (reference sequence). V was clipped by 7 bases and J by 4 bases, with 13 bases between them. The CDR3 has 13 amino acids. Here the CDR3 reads CASTGRVGETQYF. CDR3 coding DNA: TGTGCCAGCACGGGGCGTGTCGGAGAGACCCAGTACTTC.

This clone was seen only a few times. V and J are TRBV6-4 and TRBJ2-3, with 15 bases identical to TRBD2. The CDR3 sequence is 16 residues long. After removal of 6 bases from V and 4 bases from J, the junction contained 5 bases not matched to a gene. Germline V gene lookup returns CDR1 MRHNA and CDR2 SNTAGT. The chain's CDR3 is CASSAGLAGGPDTQYF. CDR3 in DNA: TGTGCCAGCAGCGCCGGACTAGCGGGAGGGCCAGATACGCAGTATTTT.

CDR3 region: CASSYSVEYEQYF. CDR3 bases: TGTGCCAGCAGTTACTCGGTAGAGTACGAGCAGTACTTC. The chain is built from TRBV6-5 and TRBJ2-7; D gene unclear. The germline CDR1 and CDR2 sequences are MNHEY and SVGAGI. Trimming took 0 bases from V and 4 from J, leaving 7 bases between them. The CDR3 loop spans 13 amino acids.